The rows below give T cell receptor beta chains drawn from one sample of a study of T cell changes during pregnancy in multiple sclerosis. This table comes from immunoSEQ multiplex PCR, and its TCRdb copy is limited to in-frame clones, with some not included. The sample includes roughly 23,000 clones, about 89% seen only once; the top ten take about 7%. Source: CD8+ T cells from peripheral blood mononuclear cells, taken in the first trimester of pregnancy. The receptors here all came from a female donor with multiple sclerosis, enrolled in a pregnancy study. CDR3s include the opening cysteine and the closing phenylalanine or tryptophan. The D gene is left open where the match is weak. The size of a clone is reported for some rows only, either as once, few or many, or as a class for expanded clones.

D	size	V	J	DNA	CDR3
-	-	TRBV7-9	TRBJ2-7	TGTGCCAGCAGTTTCGGGGAGGAAACCCAGCAGTACTTC	CASSFGEETQQYF
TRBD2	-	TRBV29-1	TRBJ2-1	TGCAGCGTTGAAGGGGCTAGCGGTTTCTCCTACAATGAGCAGTTCTTC	CSVEGASGFSYNEQFF
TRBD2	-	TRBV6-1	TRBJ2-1	TGTGCCGAGGGCCGGGGGGTCGACGCCTACAATGAGCAGTTCTTC	CAEGRGVDAYNEQFF
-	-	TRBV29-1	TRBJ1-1	TGCAGCGTTGGTCAGGAGGTTCGGACTGAAGCTTTCTTT	CSVGQEVRTEAFF
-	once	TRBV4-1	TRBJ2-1	TGCGCCAGCAGTCAAGAAGAGAGCGGGTACAATGAGCAGTTCTTC	CASSQEESGYNEQFF
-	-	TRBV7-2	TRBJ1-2	TGTGCCAGCAGCACAGGCCCCGGGACATACCCCTATTATGGCTACACCTTC	CASSTGPGTYPYYGYTF
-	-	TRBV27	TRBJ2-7	TGTGCCAGCAGTTTTTGGGGGAGGGAGCAGTACTTC	CASSFWGREQYF
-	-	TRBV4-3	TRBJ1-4	TGCGCCAGCAGCCAAGAAGCGGGTGAAAAACTGTTTTTT	CASSQEAGEKLFF
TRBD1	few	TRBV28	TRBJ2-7	TGTGCCAGCAGTATCCTACAGGGGGCTTCCGACGAGCAGTACTTC	CASSILQGASDEQYF
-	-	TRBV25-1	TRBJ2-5	TGTGCCAGCAGTGTGGCAGGGCGTCAAGAGACCCAGTACTTC	CASSVAGRQETQYF
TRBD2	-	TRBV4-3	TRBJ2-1	TGCGCCAGCAGCCAAGACAAGGAACTAGCGCGTACCTACAATGAGCAGTTCTTC	CASSQDKELARTYNEQFF
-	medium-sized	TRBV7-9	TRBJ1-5	TGTGCCAGCAGCTTAGCGGGGCTCAATCAGCCCCAGCATTTT	CASSLAGLNQPQHF
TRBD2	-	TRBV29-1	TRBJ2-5	TGCAGCGGCCCTAGCGGGGGGACCCAGTACTTC	CSGPSGGTQYF
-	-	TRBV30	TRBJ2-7	TGTGCCTGGAGTGTGTTCCCGGGTCGCACTTACGAGCAGTACTTC	CAWSVFPGRTYEQYF
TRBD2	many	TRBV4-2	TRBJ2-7	TGTGCCAGCAGCCAGACCATAGCGGGATCGTACAACGAGCAGTACTTC	CASSQTIAGSYNEQYF
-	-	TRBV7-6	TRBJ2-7	TGTGCCAGCAGCTTAGCGCTTAGTCGCGAGCAGTACTTC	CASSLALSREQYF
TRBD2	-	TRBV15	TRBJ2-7	TGTGCCACCAGCAGAGCTGCGGCGGGAGGGCCCCGCTTCTACGAGCAGTACTTC	CATSRAAAGGPRFYEQYF
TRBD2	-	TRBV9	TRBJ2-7	TGTGCCAGCAGCCTCGGGGGGGAGGGCGAGCAGTACTTC	CASSLGGEGEQYF
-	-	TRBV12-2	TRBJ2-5	TGTGCAAGTCCGCCCTCGGGCCGGGCGGGGACCCAGTACTTC	CASPPSGRAGTQYF
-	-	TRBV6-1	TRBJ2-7	TGTACCAGCACCGGGTTGGATGCCGGGTCCTACGAGCAGTACTTC	CTSTGLDAGSYEQYF
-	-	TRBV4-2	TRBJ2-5	TGTGCCAGCAGCCAAGAGGACTCCCAAGAGACCCAGTACTTC	CASSQEDSQETQYF
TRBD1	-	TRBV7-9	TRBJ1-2	TGTGCCAGCAGCTTAGGGGGACAGGGGGCGCCTAATGGCTACACCTTC	CASSLGGQGAPNGYTF
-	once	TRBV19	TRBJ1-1	TGTGCCAGTAGTGTACCACAGATGAACACTGAAGCTTTCTTT	CASSVPQMNTEAFF
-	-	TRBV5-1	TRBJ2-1	TGCGCCAGCAGCGAACCTAGCGTCCGCTCCTACAATGAGCAGTTCTTC	CASSEPSVRSYNEQFF
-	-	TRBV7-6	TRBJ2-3	TGTGCCAGCAGCCTCGGGAGATGGGCGGATACGCAGTATTTT	CASSLGRWADTQYF
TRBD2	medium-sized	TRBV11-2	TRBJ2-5	TGTGCCAGCAGCCCGGGACTAGCGGACTTAGAGACCCAGTACTTC	CASSPGLADLETQYF
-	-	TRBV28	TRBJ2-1	TGTGCCAGCAGTTTTTACAGTAGCGAATCTTCCAATGAGCAGTTCTTC	CASSFYSSESSNEQFF
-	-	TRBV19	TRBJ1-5	TGTGCCAGTAGTCCCCAGGGCCTCCTCGCTCGGGATCAGCCCCAGCATTTT	CASSPQGLLARDQPQHF
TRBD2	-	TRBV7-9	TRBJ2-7	TGTGCCAGCAGCTCCGACCGGACTAGCGGGAGTCATTACGAGCAGTACTTC	CASSSDRTSGSHYEQYF
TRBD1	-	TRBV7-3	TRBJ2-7	TGTGCCAGCAGCTTAACGGCAGGGGGCTCCTACGAGCAGTACTTC	CASSLTAGGSYEQYF
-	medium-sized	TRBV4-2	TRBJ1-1	TGTGCCAGCAGCCAAGAGCGGGAAGTCACTGAAGCTTTCTTT	CASSQEREVTEAFF
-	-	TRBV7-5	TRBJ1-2	TGTGCCAGAAGCTTAGGGCGGGGGACGGACTATGGCTACACCTTC	CARSLGRGTDYGYTF
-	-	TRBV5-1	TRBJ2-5	TGCGCCAGCAGCTCCACTAAGACTAGAAGCCAAGAGACCCAGTACTTC	CASSSTKTRSQETQYF
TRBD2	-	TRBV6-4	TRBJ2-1	TGTGCCAGCAGTGCCAGCGGGGGGGGCGATGAGCAGTTCTTC	CASSASGGGDEQFF
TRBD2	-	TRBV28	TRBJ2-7	TGTGCCAGCTCCCTCCCCAGGGAGCGGGAGGTCGAGCAGTACTTC	CASSLPREREVEQYF
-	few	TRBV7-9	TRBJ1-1	TGTGCCAGCAGCCCAATCGGACAGTTGAACACTGAAGCTTTCTTT	CASSPIGQLNTEAFF
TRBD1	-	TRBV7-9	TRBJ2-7	TGTGCCAGCAGGGGACAGGGGTCCTACGAGCAGTACTTC	CASRGQGSYEQYF
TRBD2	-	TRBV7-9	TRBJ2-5	TGTGCCAGCAGCCCCGGACTAGCGGGGACCCAAGAGACCCAGTACTTC	CASSPGLAGTQETQYF
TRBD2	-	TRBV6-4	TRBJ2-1	TGTGCCAGCAGTGACGCCTCTAGCGGGAACAATGAGCAGTTCTTC	CASSDASSGNNEQFF
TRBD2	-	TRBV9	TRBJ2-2	TGTGCCAGCAGCGTAGCACTAGCGGCTTTAACCGGGGAGCTGTTTTTT	CASSVALAALTGELFF
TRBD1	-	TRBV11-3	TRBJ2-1	TGTGCCAGCAGCTTGGACAGGGGGGTTGGGGACAATGAGCAGTTCTTC	CASSLDRGVGDNEQFF
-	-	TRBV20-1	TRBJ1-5	TGCAGTGCTAGATCTAGTCAGCCCCAGCATTTT	CSARSSQPQHF
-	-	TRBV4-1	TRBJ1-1	TGCGCCAGCAGCCAAGCTGGACAGACCCCTGAAGCTTTCTTT	CASSQAGQTPEAFF
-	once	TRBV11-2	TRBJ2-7	TGTGCCAGCAGCTACTACCAGGGCCACGAGCAGTACTTC	CASSYYQGHEQYF
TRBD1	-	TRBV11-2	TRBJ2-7	TGTGCCAGCAGCCCCGGGACAGGGCCCTACGAGCAGTACTTC	CASSPGTGPYEQYF
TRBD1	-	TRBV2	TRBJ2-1	TGTGCCAGCCGTGGCCCTGGACAGGGCGAAGGAGAGCAGTTCTTC	CASRGPGQGEGEQFF
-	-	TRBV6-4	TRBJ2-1	TGTGCCAGCAGCGCCGGGACAAGCACCGAGGAGCAGTTCTTC	CASSAGTSTEEQFF
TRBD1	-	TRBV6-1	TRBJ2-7	TGTGCCAGCGGATACGCCGGGACAGGTTACGAGCAGTACTTC	CASGYAGTGYEQYF
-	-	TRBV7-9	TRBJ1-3	TGTGCCAGCAGCGAAGTATCGGACACCATATATTTT	CASSEVSDTIYF
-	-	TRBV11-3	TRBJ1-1	TGTGCCAGCAGCTTAGAGGCAATGAACACTGAAGCTTTCTTT	CASSLEAMNTEAFF
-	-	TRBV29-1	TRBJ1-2	TGCAGCGTTGAAGGGGTAGGGGCGTTTAGTGGCTACACCTTC	CSVEGVGAFSGYTF
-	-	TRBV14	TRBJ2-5	TGTGCCAGCAGCCAACCCACAGGACACCAAGAGACCCAGTACTTC	CASSQPTGHQETQYF
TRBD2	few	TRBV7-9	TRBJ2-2	TGTGCCAGCAGCTTCCCTAGCGGGAGACCGAACACCGGGGAGCTGTTTTTT	CASSFPSGRPNTGELFF
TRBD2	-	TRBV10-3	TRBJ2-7	TGTGCCATCAGTGAGTCGTTATACGCGGGAGTTACTTACGAGCAGTACTTC	CAISESLYAGVTYEQYF
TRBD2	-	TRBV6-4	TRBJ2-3	TGTGCCAGCAGTGACTCGACTAGCGGGCCAGATACGCAGTATTTT	CASSDSTSGPDTQYF
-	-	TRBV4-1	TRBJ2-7	TGCGCCAGCAGCCAAGATTCTACGGGATACATTACCTACGAGCAGTACTTC	CASSQDSTGYITYEQYF
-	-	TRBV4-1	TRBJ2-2	TGCGCCAGCAGCCCCCCACTAGGGACCGGGGAGCTGTTTTTT	CASSPPLGTGELFF
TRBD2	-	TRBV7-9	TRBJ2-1	TGTGCCAGCAGCCGTATAGCGGGAGGCTCCTACAATGAGCAGTTCTTC	CASSRIAGGSYNEQFF
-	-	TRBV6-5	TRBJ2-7	TGTGCCAGCAGTTACTCGCCGGGTTTGGTCTACGAGCAGTACTTC	CASSYSPGLVYEQYF